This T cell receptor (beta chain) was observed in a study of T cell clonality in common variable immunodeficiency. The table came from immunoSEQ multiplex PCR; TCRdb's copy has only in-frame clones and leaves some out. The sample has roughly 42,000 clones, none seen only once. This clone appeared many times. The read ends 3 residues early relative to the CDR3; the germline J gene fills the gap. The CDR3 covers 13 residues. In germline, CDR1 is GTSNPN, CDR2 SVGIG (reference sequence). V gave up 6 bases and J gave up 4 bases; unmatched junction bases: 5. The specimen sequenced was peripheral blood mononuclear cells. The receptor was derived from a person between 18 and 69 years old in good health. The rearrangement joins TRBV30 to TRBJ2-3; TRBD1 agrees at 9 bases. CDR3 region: CACWGQGSDTQYF. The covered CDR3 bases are TGTGCCTGTTGGGGACAGGGCTCAGATACG.